The 13 T cell receptor beta chains given below trace back to one sample, sequenced in a study of cytomegalovirus exposure and HLA in healthy donors. Using immunoSEQ multiplex PCR, the repertoire was profiled, and TCRdb retains in-frame clones only, with some absent. The repertoire holds some 190,000 clones, roughly nine tenths seen once, with 6.5% to 7.5% in the top ten. The sequenced sample consisted of PBMCs. The source of these receptors is a man aged 30 to 39 in good health and CMV-seropositive.

The chain recombines TRBV2 with TRBJ2-5; 9 bases match TRBD1. The CDR3 contains 16 residues. Looked up from germline, CDR1 is SNHLY and CDR2 is FYNNEI. With V trimmed by 4 bases and J by 3 bases, 9 bases remained unmatched. DNA of the CDR3: TGTGCCAGCAGTGCAGAAAAGGGACAGGGAAAAGAGACCCAGTACTTC. Translated: CASSAEKGQGKETQYF.

The V call is TRBV5-4, the J call TRBJ2-1; 9 bases are a match to TRBD2. Germline V gene lookup returns CDR1 SGHNT and CDR2 YYREEE (reference sequence). V lost 0 bases and J lost 8; bases outside the gene matches: 6. The CDR3 covers 15 residues. The DNA of the CDR3 is TGTGCCAGCAGCTTGGGCGGCGGGGGGGCAGATGAGCAGTTCTTC. Translated: CASSLGGGGADEQFF.

The chain is built from TRBV12-5 and TRBJ2-4; D is possibly TRBD1 (6 bases). CDR1 is LGHNT, CDR2 FRNRAP, per germline. Deletions cut 0 bases from V and 0 bases from J, with 21 bases between. CDR3 length: 20 residues. CDR3 in DNA: TGTGCTAGTGGTTTGGTAGAGTGGAGCAGGGGACAACTAGCCAAAAACATTCAGTACTTC. Translation gives CASGLVEWSRGQLAKNIQYF.

This chain links TRBV9 with TRBJ2-6; D is unresolved. Trimming shortened V by 2 bases and J by 1 base, and 10 bases separated the two germline ends. This CDR3 is built from 16 residues. Germline CDR1 and CDR2: SGDLS and YYNGEE. For the CDR3, the DNA is TGTGCCAGCAGCGTCCCTCTTGGGTCTGGGGCCAACGTCCTGACTTTC. As protein: CASSVPLGSGANVLTF.

The chain employs TRBV9 and TRBJ2-2; D is ambiguous. V lost 0 bases and J lost 6, with 6 bases in between. The CDR3 sequence is 13 residues long. Germline-derived CDR1 and CDR2 are SGDLS and YYNGEE. CDR3 loop: CASSVDQAGELFF. In DNA form, the CDR3 reads TGTGCCAGCAGCGTAGATCAGGCCGGGGAGCTGTTTTTT.

The rearrangement joins TRBV28 to TRBJ1-5; no clear D gene. Per germline, CDR1 MDHEN and CDR2 SYDVKM. This CDR3 region has 12 residues. Trimming took off 6 bases at V and 11 bases at J, with 14 bases between the two ends. In DNA form, the CDR3 reads TGTGCCAGCAGCCGCTTGAGGGCCTCCCAGCATTTT. This encodes CASSRLRASQHF.

The V gene is TRBV2, the J gene TRBJ1-5; no definite D call. The CDR3 length is 15 residues. Per the germline V gene, CDR1 is SNHLY and CDR2 is FYNNEI. Trimming cost V 2 bases and J 0 bases, with 8 bases left between them. This CDR3 is CASSEWWTSNQPQHF. In DNA form, the CDR3 reads TGTGCCAGCAGTGAATGGTGGACTAGCAATCAGCCCCAGCATTTT.

The chain has TRBV27 and TRBJ1-1; TRBD1 might be the D (5 bases). Between the trimmed V and J ends, which lost 6 bases and 0 bases, there was a span of 14 bases. The CDR3 has 15 residues. Germline loops: CDR1 MNHEY, CDR2 SMNVEV (reference sequence). Written as DNA, the CDR3 is TGTGCCAGCAGGGGGGGACGAATCATGAACACTGAAGCTTTCTTT. Translation gives CASRGGRIMNTEAFF.

This chain's CDR3 is CASSLARAGGRETQYF. For the CDR3, the DNA is TGTGCCAGCAGCCTTGCACGAGCGGGAGGGCGAGAGACCCAGTACTTC. The V call is TRBV7-2, the J call TRBJ2-5; TRBD2 aligns across 10 bases. Unmatched junction bases numbered 10, after V lost 5 bases and J lost 4 bases. Germline V gene data show CDR1 as SGHTA and CDR2 as FQGNSA. CDR3 length equals 16 residues.

The rearrangement links TRBV6-5 to TRBJ2-7, with a weak D call TRBD2 (6 bases). This CDR3 is built from 15 residues. Looked up from germline, CDR1 is MNHEY and CDR2 is SVGAGI. The V end lost 4 bases, the J end lost 4 bases, and 17 bases lay between the germline ends. This chain's CDR3 is CASSSPGSRRYEQYF. The CDR3 DNA follows: TGTGCCAGCAGTTCCCCCGGGAGTAGGAGGTACGAGCAGTACTTC.

This clone was picked up a small number of times. The chain is built from TRBV29-1 and TRBJ1-1, with 7 bases fitting TRBD1. The CDR3 extends over 11 amino acids. Germline lookup yields CDR1 SQVTM and CDR2 ANQGSEA. Trimming removed 3 bases from V and 10 bases from J; junction bases left unmatched: 5. The CDR3, as DNA: TGCAGCGTTGATAGGCGACAGGGAGCTTTCTTT. Encoded protein: CSVDRRQGAFF. Full variable domain (missing parts from reference TRBV29-1 and TRBJ1-1): SAVISQKPSRDICQRGTSLTIQCQVDSQVTMMFWYRQQPGQSLTLIATANQGSEATYESGFVIDKFPISRPNLTFSTLTVSNMSPEDSSIYLCSVDRRQGAFFGQGTRLTVV.

The gene calls are TRBV6-6 and TRBJ1-5; tentatively, D is TRBD1 (6 bases). The CDR3 totals 14 residues. Germline V gene sequence: CDR1 MNHNY, CDR2 SVGAGI (reference sequence). Trimming stripped 2 bases from V and 4 bases from J, with 9 bases between. Written as DNA, the CDR3 is TGTGCCAGCAGTTACATGGACAGAAATCAGCCCCAGCATTTT. Translated, it gives CASSYMDRNQPQHF.

The gene calls are TRBV5-6 and TRBJ1-2; TRBD1 matches at 8 bases. The germline CDR1 and CDR2 sequences are SGHDT and YYEEEE. The trim removed 2 bases at V and 1 base at J, leaving 4 bases unmatched. The CDR3 is made up of 15 amino acids. The CDR3 DNA follows: TGTGCCAGCAGCTTTAGACAGGGGAGTAACTATGGCTACACCTTC. The encoded protein is CASSFRQGSNYGYTF.